The present T cell receptor beta chain was sequenced within a study of regulatory T cells in long-lasting Graves disease. Points from the study as a whole: Thyroid tissue was not studied; only peripheral blood was.

Per the germline V gene, CDR1 is SNHLY and CDR2 is FYNNEI. CDR3 size: 11 residues. Deletions cut 6 bases from V and 10 bases from J, with 11 bases between. Investigators prepared the TCR beta libraries by applying iRepertoire HTBI primers and Arm-PCR of CDR3 regions. TCRdb ran MiXCR on the multiplex PCR reads and lists one entry per CDR3 protein. The data show about 310,000 distinct CDR3 sequences, under 20% seen once. Indicated time point: newly diagnosed GD, antithyroid drugs for less than 3 months. The TCR library used RNA extracted from PBMCs. This clonotype was seen repeatedly, ten times or more. Its antigen is still unknown.

The specimen was peripheral blood mononuclear cells (PBMCs), collected at new diagnosis, from a patient treated with antithyroid drugs. This receptor was obtained from a female donor with Graves disease. This chain joins TRBV2 and TRBJ2-3, with D hard to call. The CDR3 DNA reads TGTGCCAGCAGGATTCTGCGGTCGCAGTATTTT. Translated: CASRILRSQYF.